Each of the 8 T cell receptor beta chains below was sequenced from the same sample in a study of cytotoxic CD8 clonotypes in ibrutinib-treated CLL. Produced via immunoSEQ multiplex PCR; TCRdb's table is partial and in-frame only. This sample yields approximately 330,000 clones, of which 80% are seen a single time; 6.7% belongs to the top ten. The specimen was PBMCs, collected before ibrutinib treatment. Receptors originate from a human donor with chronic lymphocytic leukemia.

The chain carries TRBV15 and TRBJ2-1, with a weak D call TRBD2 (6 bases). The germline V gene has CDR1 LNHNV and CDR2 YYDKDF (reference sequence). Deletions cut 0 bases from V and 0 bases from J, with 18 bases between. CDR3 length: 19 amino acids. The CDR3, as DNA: TGTGCCACCAGCAGAGATCCCTCTTCCTTAGCGGCCTCCTACAATGAGCAGTTCTTC. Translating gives CATSRDPSSLAASYNEQFF.

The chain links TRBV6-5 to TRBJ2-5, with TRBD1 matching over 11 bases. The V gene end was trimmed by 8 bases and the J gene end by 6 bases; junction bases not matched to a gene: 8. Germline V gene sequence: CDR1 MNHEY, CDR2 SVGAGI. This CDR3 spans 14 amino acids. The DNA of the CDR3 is TGTGCCAGCGAGGACAGGGGGCGCAGTCAGACCCAGTACTTC. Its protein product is CASEDRGRSQTQYF.

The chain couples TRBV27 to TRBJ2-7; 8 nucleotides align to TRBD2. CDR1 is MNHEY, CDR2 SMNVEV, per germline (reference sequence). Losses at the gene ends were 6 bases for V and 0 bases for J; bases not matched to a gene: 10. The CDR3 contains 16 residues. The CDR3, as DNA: TGTGCCAGCAGCCTATCGGGGGGGGACACCTCCTACGAGCAGTACTTC. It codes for CASSLSGGDTSYEQYF.

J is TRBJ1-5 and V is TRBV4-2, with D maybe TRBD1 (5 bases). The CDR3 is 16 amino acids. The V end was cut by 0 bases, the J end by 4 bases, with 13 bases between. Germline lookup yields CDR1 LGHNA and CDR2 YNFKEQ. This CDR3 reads CASSQDVSGINQPQHF. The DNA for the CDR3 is TGTGCCAGCAGCCAAGATGTGTCAGGGATAAATCAGCCCCAGCATTTT.

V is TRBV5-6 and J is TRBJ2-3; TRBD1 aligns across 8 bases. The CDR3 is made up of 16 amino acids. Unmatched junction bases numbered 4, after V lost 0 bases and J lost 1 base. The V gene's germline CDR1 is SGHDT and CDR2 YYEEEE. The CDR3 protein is CASSLDRGTGTDTQYF. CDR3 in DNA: TGTGCCAGCAGCTTGGACAGGGGGACGGGCACAGATACGCAGTATTTT.

The CDR3 here is CASSIGHTGELFF. DNA for the CDR3: TGTGCCAGCAGCATAGGACACACCGGGGAGCTGTTTTTT. The chain recombines TRBV5-4 with TRBJ2-2; no firm D call. This CDR3 has 13 amino acids. V lost 4 bases and J 3 bases, leaving 7 bases between the germline ends. Germline loops: CDR1 SGHNT, CDR2 YYREEE (reference sequence).

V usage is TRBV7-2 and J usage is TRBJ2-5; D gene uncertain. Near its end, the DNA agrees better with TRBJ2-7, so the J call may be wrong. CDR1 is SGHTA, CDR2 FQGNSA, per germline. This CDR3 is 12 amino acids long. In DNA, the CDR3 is TGTGCCAGCAGTCATGGAAGGCGCGAGCAGTACTTC. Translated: CASSHGRREQYF.

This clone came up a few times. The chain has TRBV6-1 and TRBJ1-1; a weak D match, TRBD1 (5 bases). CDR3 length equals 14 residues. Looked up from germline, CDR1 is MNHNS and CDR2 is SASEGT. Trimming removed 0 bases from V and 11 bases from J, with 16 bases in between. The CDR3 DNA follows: TGTGCCAGCAGTGAAGCCGGGACCCCCAGCGATGCTTTCTTT. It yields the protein CASSEAGTPSDAFF.